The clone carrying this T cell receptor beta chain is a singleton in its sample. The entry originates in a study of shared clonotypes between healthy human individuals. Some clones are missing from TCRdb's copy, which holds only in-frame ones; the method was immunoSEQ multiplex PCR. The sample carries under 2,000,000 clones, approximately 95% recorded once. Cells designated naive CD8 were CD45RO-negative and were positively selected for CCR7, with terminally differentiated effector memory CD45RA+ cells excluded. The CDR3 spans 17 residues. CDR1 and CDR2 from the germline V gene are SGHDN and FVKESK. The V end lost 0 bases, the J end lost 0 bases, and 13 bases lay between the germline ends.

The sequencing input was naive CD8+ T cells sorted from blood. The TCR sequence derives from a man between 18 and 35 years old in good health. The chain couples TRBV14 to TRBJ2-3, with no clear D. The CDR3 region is CASSQDRFGPSTDTQYF. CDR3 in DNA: TGTGCCAGCAGCCAAGATCGATTTGGCCCTAGCACAGATACGCAGTATTTT.